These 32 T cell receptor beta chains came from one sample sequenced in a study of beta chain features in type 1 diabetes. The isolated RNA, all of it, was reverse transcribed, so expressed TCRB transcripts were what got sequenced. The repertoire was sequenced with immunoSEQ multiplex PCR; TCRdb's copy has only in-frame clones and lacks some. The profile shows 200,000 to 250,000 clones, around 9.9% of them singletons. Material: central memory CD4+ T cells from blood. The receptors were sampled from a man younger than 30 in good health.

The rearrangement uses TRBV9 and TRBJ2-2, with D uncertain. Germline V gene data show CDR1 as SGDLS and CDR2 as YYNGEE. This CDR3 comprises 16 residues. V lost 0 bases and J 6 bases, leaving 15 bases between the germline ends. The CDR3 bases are TGTGCCAGCAGCGTAGCCCCTACTTCGGGTTCCGGGGAGCTGTTTTTT. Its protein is CASSVAPTSGSGELFF.

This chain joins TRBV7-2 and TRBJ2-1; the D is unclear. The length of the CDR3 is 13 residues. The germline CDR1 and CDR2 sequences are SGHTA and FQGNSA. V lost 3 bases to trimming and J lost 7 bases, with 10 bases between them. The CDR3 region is CASSFEQLNEQFF. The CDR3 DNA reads TGTGCCAGCAGCTTCGAACAGCTAAATGAGCAGTTCTTC.

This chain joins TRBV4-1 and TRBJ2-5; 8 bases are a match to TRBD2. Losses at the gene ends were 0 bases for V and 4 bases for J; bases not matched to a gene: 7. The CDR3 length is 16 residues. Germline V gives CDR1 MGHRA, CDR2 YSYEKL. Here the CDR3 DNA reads TGCGCCAGCAGCCAAGATTGGTCCGGACTAGCAGAGACCCAGTACTTC. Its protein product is CASSQDWSGLAETQYF.

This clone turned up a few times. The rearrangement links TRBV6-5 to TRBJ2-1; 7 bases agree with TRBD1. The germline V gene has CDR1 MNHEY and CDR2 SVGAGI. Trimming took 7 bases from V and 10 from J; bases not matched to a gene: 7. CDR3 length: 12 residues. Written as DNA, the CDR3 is TGTGCCAGCACCAGACAGGGAAGAGAGCAGTTCTTC. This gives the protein CASTRQGREQFF.

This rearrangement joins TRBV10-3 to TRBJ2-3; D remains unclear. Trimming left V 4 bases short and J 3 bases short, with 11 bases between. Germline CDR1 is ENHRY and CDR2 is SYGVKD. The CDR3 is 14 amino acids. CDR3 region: CAISAPEPTDTQYF. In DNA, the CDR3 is TGTGCCATCAGTGCCCCTGAACCGACAGATACGCAGTATTTT.

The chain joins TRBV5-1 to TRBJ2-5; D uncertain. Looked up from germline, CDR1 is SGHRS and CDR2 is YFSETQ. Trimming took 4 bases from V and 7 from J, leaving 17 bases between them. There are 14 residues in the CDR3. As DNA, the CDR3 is TGCGCCAGCAGCCGGCCTGAGAGTGCGGTGACCCAGTACTTC. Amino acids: CASSRPESAVTQYF.

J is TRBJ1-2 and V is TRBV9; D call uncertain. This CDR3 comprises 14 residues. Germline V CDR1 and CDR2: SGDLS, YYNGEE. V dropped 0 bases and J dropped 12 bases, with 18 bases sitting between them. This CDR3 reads CASSVVVRNEPHTF. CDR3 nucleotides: TGTGCCAGCAGCGTAGTCGTACGGAACGAGCCACACACCTTC.

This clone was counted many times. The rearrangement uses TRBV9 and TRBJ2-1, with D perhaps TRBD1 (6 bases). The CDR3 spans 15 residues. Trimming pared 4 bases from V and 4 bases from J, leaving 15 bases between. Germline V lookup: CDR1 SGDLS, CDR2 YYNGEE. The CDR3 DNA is TGTGCCAGCAGCCCTGTACAAACAGGGTACAATGAGCAGTTCTTC. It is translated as CASSPVQTGYNEQFF. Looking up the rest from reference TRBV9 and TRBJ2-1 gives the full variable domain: DSGVTQTPKHLITATGQRVTLRCSPRSGDLSVYWYQQSLDQGLQFLIQYYNGEERAKGNILERFSAQQFPDLHSELNLSSLELGDSALYFCASSPVQTGYNEQFFGPGTRLTVL.

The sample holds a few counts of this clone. The DNA of the CDR3 is TGTGCCAGCTCCTGGACAGGGAAGAACACTGAAGCTTTCTTT. It encodes CASSWTGKNTEAFF. This sequence joins TRBV18 and TRBJ1-1, with 8 bases lining up with TRBD1. Germline trimming cut 6 bases from V and 1 base from J; bases unmatched to any gene: 4. This CDR3 is built from 14 residues. Germline V gene data show CDR1 as KGHSH and CDR2 as LQKENI.

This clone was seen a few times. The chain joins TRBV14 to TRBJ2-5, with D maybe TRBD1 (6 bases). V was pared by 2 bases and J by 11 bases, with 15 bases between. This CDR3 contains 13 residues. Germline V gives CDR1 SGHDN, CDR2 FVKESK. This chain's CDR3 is CASSQSRQVPQYF. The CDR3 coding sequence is TGTGCCAGCAGCCAAAGTCGACAGGTCCCTCAGTACTTC.

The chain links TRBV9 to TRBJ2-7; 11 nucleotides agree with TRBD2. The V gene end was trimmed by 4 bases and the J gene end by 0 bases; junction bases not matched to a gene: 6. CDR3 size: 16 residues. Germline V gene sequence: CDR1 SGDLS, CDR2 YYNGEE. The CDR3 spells CASSSRLAGYSYEQYF. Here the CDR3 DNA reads TGTGCCAGCAGCTCCCGACTAGCGGGATACTCCTACGAGCAGTACTTC. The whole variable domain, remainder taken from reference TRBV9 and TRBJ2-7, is DSGVTQTPKHLITATGQRVTLRCSPRSGDLSVYWYQQSLDQGLQFLIQYYNGEERAKGNILERFSAQQFPDLHSELNLSSLELGDSALYFCASSSRLAGYSYEQYFGPGTRLTVT.

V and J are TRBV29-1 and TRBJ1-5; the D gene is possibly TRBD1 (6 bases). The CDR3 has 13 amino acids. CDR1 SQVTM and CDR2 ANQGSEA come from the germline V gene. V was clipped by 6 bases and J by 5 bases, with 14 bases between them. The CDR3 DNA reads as TGCAGCGTCGCATTGAACAGGGATCAGCCCCAGCATTTT. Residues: CSVALNRDQPQHF.

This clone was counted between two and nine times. This chain's CDR3 is CASSVSSQGGEQYF. CDR3 bases: TGTGCCAGCAGCGTGAGCTCCCAGGGAGGCGAGCAGTACTTC. The chain combines TRBV9 with TRBJ2-7, with D perhaps TRBD2 (6 bases). CDR3 length: 14 residues. CDR1 and CDR2 (germline): SGDLS, YYNGEE. V was clipped by 2 bases and J by 6 bases, with 15 bases between them.

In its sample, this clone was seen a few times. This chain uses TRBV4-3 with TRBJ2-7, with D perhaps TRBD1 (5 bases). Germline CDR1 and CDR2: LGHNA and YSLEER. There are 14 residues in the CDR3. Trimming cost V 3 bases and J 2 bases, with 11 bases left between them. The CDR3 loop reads CASSHRVQAYEQYF. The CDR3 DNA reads TGCGCCAGCAGCCACCGGGTACAGGCCTACGAGCAGTACTTC.

This chain's CDR3 is CASSLAGNLADTQYF. DNA of the CDR3: TGTGCCAGCAGCTTGGCAGGGAATTTGGCAGATACGCAGTATTTT. The J gene is TRBJ2-3, the V gene TRBV5-6; TRBD1 might be the D (5 bases). V shed 0 bases and J shed 4 bases, with 12 bases lying between them. Looked up from germline, CDR1 is SGHDT and CDR2 is YYEEEE. CDR3 length: 15 residues.

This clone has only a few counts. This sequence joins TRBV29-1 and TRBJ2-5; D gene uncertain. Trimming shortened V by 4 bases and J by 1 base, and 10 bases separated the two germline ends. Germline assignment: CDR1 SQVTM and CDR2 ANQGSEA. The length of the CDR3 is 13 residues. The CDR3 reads CSVGQVGQETQYF. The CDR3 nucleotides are TGCAGCGTTGGGCAAGTGGGCCAAGAGACCCAGTACTTC.

In DNA, the CDR3 is TGCAGCGTTCAATGGGTGAACACCGGGGAGCTGTTTTTT. Residues: CSVQWVNTGELFF. This chain joins TRBV29-1 and TRBJ2-2; no reliable D call. The CDR3 loop spans 13 amino acids. The V gene's germline CDR1 is SQVTM and CDR2 ANQGSEA. Trimming pared 5 bases from V and 1 base from J, leaving 8 bases between.

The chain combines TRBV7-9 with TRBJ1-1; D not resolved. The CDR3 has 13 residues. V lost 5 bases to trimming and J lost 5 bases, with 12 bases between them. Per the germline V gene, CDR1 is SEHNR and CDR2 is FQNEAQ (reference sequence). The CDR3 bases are TGTGCCAGCAGCATCCAGACGGGTACTGAAGCTTTCTTT. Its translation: CASSIQTGTEAFF. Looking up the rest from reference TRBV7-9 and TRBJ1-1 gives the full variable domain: DTGVSQNPRHKITKRGQNVTFRCDPISEHNRLYWYRQTLGQGPEFLTYFQNEAQLEKSRLLSDRFSAERPKGSFSTLEIQRTEQGDSAMYLCASSIQTGTEAFFGQGTRLTVV.

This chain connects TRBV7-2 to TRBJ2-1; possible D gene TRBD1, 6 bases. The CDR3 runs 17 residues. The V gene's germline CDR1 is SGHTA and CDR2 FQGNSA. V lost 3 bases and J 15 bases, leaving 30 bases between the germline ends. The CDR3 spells CASSFDTGRAKSGLPFF. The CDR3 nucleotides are TGTGCCAGCAGCTTCGATACAGGGAGAGCAAAATCAGGGTTGCCGTTCTTC.

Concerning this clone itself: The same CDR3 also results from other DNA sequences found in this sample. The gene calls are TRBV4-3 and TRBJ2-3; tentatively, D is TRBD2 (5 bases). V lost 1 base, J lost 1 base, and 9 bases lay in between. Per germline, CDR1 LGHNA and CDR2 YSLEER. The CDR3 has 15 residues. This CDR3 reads CASSQGGSRTDTQYF. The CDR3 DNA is TGCGCCAGCAGCCAAGGAGGGTCTCGCACAGATACGCAGTATTTT.

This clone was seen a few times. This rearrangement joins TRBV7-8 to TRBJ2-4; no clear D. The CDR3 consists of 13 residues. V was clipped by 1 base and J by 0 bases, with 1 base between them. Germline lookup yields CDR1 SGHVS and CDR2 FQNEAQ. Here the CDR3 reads CASSLGAKNIQYF. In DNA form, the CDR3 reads TGTGCCAGCAGCTTAGGAGCCAAAAACATTCAGTACTTC.

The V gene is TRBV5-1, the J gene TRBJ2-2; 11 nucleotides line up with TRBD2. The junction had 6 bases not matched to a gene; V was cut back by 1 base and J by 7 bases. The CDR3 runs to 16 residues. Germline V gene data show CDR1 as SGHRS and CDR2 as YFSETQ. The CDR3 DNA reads TGCGCCAGCAGCTTGAGTAGCGGGAGGGCCCACGGGGAGCTGTTTTTT. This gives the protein CASSLSSGRAHGELFF. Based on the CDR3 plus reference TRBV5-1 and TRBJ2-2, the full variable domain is KAGVTQTPRYLIKTRGQQVTLSCSPISGHRSVSWYQQTPGQGLQFLFEYFSETQRNKGNFPGRFSGRQFSNSRSEMNVSTLELGDSALYLCASSLSSGRAHGELFFGEGSRLTVL.

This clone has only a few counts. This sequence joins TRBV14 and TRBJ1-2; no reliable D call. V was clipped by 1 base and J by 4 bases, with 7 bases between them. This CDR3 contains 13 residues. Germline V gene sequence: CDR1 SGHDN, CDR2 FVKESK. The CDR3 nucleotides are TGTGCCAGCAGCCAAGGGTCTCGCTATGGCTACACCTTC. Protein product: CASSQGSRYGYTF. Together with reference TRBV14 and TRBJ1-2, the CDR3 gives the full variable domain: EAGVTQFPSHSVIEKGQTVTLRCDPISGHDNLYWYRRVMGKEIKFLLHFVKESKQDESGMPNNRFLAERTGGTYSTLKVQPAELEDSGVYFCASSQGSRYGYTFGSGTRLTVV.

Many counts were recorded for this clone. CDR3 region: CASSPGLAEQETQYF. The CDR3 coding sequence is TGCGCCAGCAGCCCAGGACTAGCGGAACAAGAGACCCAGTACTTC. This chain uses TRBV5-1 with TRBJ2-5; 10 bases map to TRBD2. Per the germline V gene, CDR1 is SGHRS and CDR2 is YFSETQ. This CDR3 contains 15 residues. J was trimmed by 2 bases and V by 4 bases; bases with no gene match: 5.

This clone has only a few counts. The CDR3 DNA reads as TGCGCCGCGGGAAAGGGCACAGATACGCAGTATTTT. Its protein product is CAAGKGTDTQYF. The chain combines TRBV4-3 with TRBJ2-3; perhaps TRBD2 as D (6 bases). The germline gives CDR1 LGHNA, CDR2 YSLEER. V was shortened by 11 bases and J by 1 base, with 10 bases between the two germline ends. The CDR3 spans 12 residues.

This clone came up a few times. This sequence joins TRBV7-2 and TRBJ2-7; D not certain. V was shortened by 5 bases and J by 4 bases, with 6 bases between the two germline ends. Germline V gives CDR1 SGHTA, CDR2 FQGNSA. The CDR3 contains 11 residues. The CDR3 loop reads CASSPEYEQYF. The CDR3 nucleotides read TGTGCCAGCAGCCCTGAGTACGAGCAGTACTTC.

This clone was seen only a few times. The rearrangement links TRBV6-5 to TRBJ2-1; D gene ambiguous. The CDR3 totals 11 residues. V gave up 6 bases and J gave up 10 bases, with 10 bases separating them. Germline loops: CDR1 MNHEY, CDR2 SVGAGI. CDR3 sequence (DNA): TGTGCCAGCAGGGAAAGCTCGGAGCAGTTCTTC. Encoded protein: CASRESSEQFF.

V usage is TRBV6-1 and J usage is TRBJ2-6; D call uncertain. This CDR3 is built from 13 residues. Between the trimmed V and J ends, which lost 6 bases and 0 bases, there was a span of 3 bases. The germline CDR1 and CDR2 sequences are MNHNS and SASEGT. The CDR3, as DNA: TGTGCCAGCAGGCCCTCTGGGGCCAACGTCCTGACTTTC. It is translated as CASRPSGANVLTF.

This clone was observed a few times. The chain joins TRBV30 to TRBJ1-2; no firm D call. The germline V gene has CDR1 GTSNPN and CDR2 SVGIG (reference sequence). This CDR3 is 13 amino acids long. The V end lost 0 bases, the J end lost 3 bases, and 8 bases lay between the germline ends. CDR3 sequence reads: CAWSVGTDYGYTF. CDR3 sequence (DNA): TGTGCCTGGAGTGTCGGAACGGACTATGGCTACACCTTC.

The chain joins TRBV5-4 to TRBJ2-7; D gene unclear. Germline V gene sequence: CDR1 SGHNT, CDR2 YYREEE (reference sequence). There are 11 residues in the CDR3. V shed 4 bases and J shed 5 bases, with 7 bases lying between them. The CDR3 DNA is TGTGCCAGCAGCCGCACTAACGAGCAGTACTTC. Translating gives CASSRTNEQYF.

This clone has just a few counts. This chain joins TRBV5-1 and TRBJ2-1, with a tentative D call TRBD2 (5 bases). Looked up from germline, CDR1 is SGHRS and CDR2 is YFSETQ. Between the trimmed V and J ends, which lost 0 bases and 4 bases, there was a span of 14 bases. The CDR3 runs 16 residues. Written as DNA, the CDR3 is TGCGCCAGCAGCTTGGAGCCGCCGTCGGGATACAATGAGCAGTTCTTC. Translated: CASSLEPPSGYNEQFF.

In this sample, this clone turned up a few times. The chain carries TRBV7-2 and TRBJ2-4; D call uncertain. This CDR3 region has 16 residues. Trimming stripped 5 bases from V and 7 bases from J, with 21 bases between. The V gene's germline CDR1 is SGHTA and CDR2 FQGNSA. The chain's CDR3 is CASSPSEKFTANIQYF. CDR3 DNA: TGTGCCAGCAGCCCAAGCGAGAAATTCACGGCGAACATTCAGTACTTC. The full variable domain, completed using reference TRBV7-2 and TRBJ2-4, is GAGVSQSPSNKVTEKGKDVELRCDPISGHTALYWYRQSLGQGLEFLIYFQGNSAPDKSGLPSDRFSAERTGGSVSTLTIQRTQQEDSAVYLCASSPSEKFTANIQYFGAGTRLSVL.